These 23 T cell receptor beta chains originate from one sample sequenced in a study of T cells after yellow fever vaccination. TCRdb re-analysed the 5' RACE reads in MiXCR, keeping a single row per CDR3 protein. Found here are around 320,000 distinct CDR3 sequences, approximately 10% of them singletons; the top ten hold around 3.1%. Sequences were derived from CD4+ T cells sorted from PBMCs, sampled 5 days after the yellow fever booster vaccination. These receptors all come from a man aged 18-30 years who received the YFV17D yellow fever vaccine.

This clonotype came up many times. The V call is TRBV3-1, the J call TRBJ1-4; 7 positions agree with TRBD1. The trim removed 6 bases at V and 6 bases at J, leaving 7 bases unmatched. Germline CDR1 and CDR2: LGHDT and YNNKEL (reference sequence). The length of the CDR3 is 14 residues. This CDR3 is CASSTGTADEKLFF. The CDR3 nucleotides read TGTGCCAGCAGTACCGGGACAGCTGATGAAAAACTGTTTTTT.

This clonotype was counted only a few times. The chain carries TRBV5-1 and TRBJ1-6; D is perhaps TRBD1 (5 bases). The CDR3 is made up of 15 amino acids. Germline values: CDR1 SGHRS, CDR2 YFSETQ. V was trimmed by 4 bases and J by 7 bases, leaving 15 bases between them. CDR3 bases: TGCGCCAGCAGCAGCGGAGACAGACCCAATTCACCCCTCCACTTT. Its protein is CASSSGDRPNSPLHF.

This clonotype was found many times. V gene TRBV6-1 combines with J gene TRBJ1-5; TRBD1 aligns across 8 bases. The CDR3 runs to 15 residues. J was trimmed by 7 bases and V by 7 bases; bases with no gene match: 12. The germline V gene encodes CDR1 MNHNS and CDR2 SASEGT. The CDR3 coding sequence is TGTGCCAGCACGGGGTACGACAGGGGCACCCAGCCCCAGCATTTT. It yields the protein CASTGYDRGTQPQHF.

The rearrangement links TRBV6-5 to TRBJ2-3, with 8 bases aligning to TRBD2. The germline V gene has CDR1 MNHEY and CDR2 SVGAGI. V dropped 2 bases and J dropped 13; count of bases not matched to a gene: 11. This CDR3 contains 14 residues. Here the CDR3 DNA reads TGTGCCAGCAGTTACGGGGGACTAGACCGGGAAAAGTATTTT. It translates to CASSYGGLDREKYF.

This clonotype has just a few counts. This sequence joins TRBV23-1 and TRBJ2-3; D not resolved. TRBV23-1 is given ORF status, its function remaining uncertain. V dropped 6 bases and J dropped 3 bases, with 16 bases sitting between them. The CDR3 sequence is 15 residues long. The CDR3 region has the DNA TGCGCCAGCAGCCCCGGTTGCCGATTGACAGATACGCAGTATTTT. It translates to CASSPGCRLTDTQYF.

CDR3 region: CSARVPGQATEAFF. In DNA form, the CDR3 reads TGCAGTGCTAGAGTCCCGGGACAGGCCACTGAAGCTTTCTTT. The rearrangement uses TRBV20-1 and TRBJ1-1; 8 bases are shared with TRBD1. V lost 1 base, J lost 4 bases, and 5 bases stayed unmatched. CDR1 and CDR2 from the germline V gene are DFQATT and SNEGSKA (reference sequence). There are 14 residues in the CDR3.

The genes are TRBV4-1 and TRBJ2-5; D may be TRBD1 (6 bases). CDR3 length equals 15 residues. Between the trimmed V and J ends, which lost 5 bases and 0 bases, there was a span of 13 bases. From germline, CDR1 is MGHRA and CDR2 YSYEKL. The CDR3 coding sequence is TGCGCCAGCAGCACAGCCGGGACAAACCAAGAGACCCAGTACTTC. It translates to CASSTAGTNQETQYF.

The J gene is TRBJ1-1, the V gene TRBV5-1, with D possibly being TRBD1 (6 bases). The germline V gene has CDR1 SGHRS and CDR2 YFSETQ. V lost 4 bases, J lost 1 base, and 14 bases lay in between. CDR3 length: 15 residues. DNA of the CDR3: TGCGCCAGCAGCCCAGGGGCAGGGTGGAACACTGAAGCTTTCTTT. Its protein is CASSPGAGWNTEAFF. The full variable domain, with the rest looked up from reference TRBV5-1 and TRBJ1-1, is KAGVTQTPRYLIKTRGQQVTLSCSPISGHRSVSWYQQTPGQGLQFLFEYFSETQRNKGNFPGRFSGRQFSNSRSEMNVSTLELGDSALYLCASSPGAGWNTEAFFGQGTRLTVV.

The genes are TRBV7-8 and TRBJ1-5; 9 bases map to TRBD1. After removal of 4 bases from V and 0 bases from J, the junction contained 10 bases not matched to a gene. The CDR3 is 18 amino acids. CDR1 is SGHVS and CDR2 is FQNEAQ in the germline V gene. CDR3 amino acids: CASSSTPGQGLSNQPQHF. The CDR3 DNA reads as TGTGCCAGCAGCTCTACACCGGGACAGGGCCTTAGCAATCAGCCCCAGCATTTT.

This clonotype was seen at least ten times. The chain uses TRBV6-2 or TRBV6-3 and TRBJ2-1; D possibly corresponds to TRBD2 (6 bases). The V and J ends lost 6 bases and 9 bases respectively, with 21 bases between them. The CDR3 has 15 amino acids. Germline CDR1 reads MNHEY; CDR2 reads SVGEGT. This CDR3 reads CASSQQERPAGEQFF. As DNA, the CDR3 is TGTGCCAGCAGCCAACAGGAACGACCAGCGGGTGAGCAGTTCTTC.

The rearrangement links TRBV5-6 to TRBJ1-2; D not certain. Germline assignment: CDR1 SGHDT and CDR2 YYEEEE. V was trimmed by 0 bases and J by 6 bases, leaving 12 bases between them. This CDR3 region has 14 residues. The CDR3 coding sequence is TGTGCCAGCAGCTTGGCACGGGTGGAGAATGGCTACACCTTC. Encoded protein: CASSLARVENGYTF.

This clonotype was observed at least ten times. The chain employs TRBV29-1 and TRBJ1-1; 7 bases are shared with TRBD1. Germline V lookup: CDR1 SQVTM, CDR2 ANQGSEA. The CDR3 extends over 13 amino acids. J was trimmed by 8 bases and V by 7 bases; bases with no gene match: 13. The CDR3 loop reads CSAESLGQTEAFF. CDR3 bases: TGCAGCGCTGAGTCCCTGGGACAGACCGAAGCTTTCTTT.

This clonotype was counted a few times. V gene TRBV6-2 or TRBV6-3 combines with J gene TRBJ2-1, with D unresolved. The V gene's germline CDR1 is MNHEY and CDR2 SVGEGT. The germline V and J ends were trimmed by 2 bases and 1 base, with 9 bases remaining between them. The CDR3 consists of 15 residues. CDR3 protein: CASSYPDGSYNEQFF. The CDR3 bases are TGTGCCAGCAGTTACCCCGACGGTTCCTACAATGAGCAGTTCTTC.

This clonotype occurred a few times. V usage is TRBV3-1 and J usage is TRBJ2-5; D may be TRBD2 (5 bases). V was pared by 2 bases and J by 9 bases, with 16 bases between. In germline, CDR1 is LGHDT, CDR2 YNNKEL (reference sequence). This CDR3 comprises 14 residues. DNA for the CDR3: TGTGCCAGCAGCCAAAGGGAGACCAAGGAGGCCCAGTACTTC. Its protein product is CASSQRETKEAQYF.

The V and J genes are TRBV9 and TRBJ1-5, with 9 bases identical to TRBD1. Per germline, CDR1 SGDLS and CDR2 YYNGEE. The CDR3 is 17 residues long. Unmatched junction bases numbered 8, after V lost 0 bases and J lost 4 bases. CDR3 DNA sequence: TGTGCCAGCAGCGTAGAGAGAGCACAGGGGGCGAATCAGCCCCAGCATTTT. It encodes CASSVERAQGANQPQHF.

This clonotype was detected many times. The rearrangement links TRBV5-1 to TRBJ1-2, with no clear D. Germline CDR1 reads SGHRS; CDR2 reads YFSETQ. Trimming cost V 0 bases and J 2 bases, with 11 bases left between them. The length of the CDR3 is 15 residues. Here the CDR3 DNA reads TGCGCCAGCAGCTTGGGTTACACAGCCAACTATGGCTACACCTTC. Amino acids: CASSLGYTANYGYTF.

V is TRBV12-3 or TRBV12-4 and J is TRBJ2-3; D might be TRBD2 (5 bases). The CDR3 loop spans 15 amino acids. V was pared by 7 bases and J by 5 bases, with 19 bases between. CDR3 DNA sequence: TGTGCCAGCAAGGGTCCAGGAGGCGTAGTAGATACGCAGTATTTT. The encoded protein is CASKGPGGVVDTQYF.

This clonotype showed up many times. J is TRBJ2-1 and V is TRBV11-2, with 8 bases identical to TRBD2. CDR1 SGHAT and CDR2 FQNNGV come from the germline V gene. The V and J ends lost 8 bases and 7 bases, in that order; junction bases with no gene match: 13. This CDR3 has 15 amino acids. The CDR3 loop is CASASPERGLNEQFF. In DNA form, the CDR3 reads TGTGCCAGCGCTTCCCCCGAGCGGGGGCTTAATGAGCAGTTCTTC.

This clonotype was counted a few times. The gene calls are TRBV6-5 and TRBJ1-2; D is uncertain. CDR1 and CDR2 from the germline V gene are MNHEY and SVGAGI. The CDR3 is made up of 14 amino acids. The germline V and J ends were trimmed by 6 bases and 4 bases, with 15 bases remaining between them. The CDR3 sequence is CASSRGLGFYGYTF. The CDR3 DNA sequence: TGTGCCAGCAGCCGCGGACTGGGCTTCTATGGCTACACCTTC.

This clonotype has ten or more counts. This chain joins TRBV27 and TRBJ1-5; 9 nucleotides align to TRBD1. The CDR3 loop spans 16 amino acids. Germline loops: CDR1 MNHEY, CDR2 SMNVEV (reference sequence). V shed 8 bases, J shed 5 bases, and the junction held 13 bases outside the gene matches. CDR3 sequence: CASASIGTGYDQPQHF. The CDR3 region has the DNA TGTGCCAGCGCTTCCATCGGGACAGGGTACGATCAGCCCCAGCATTTT.

This clonotype was picked up many times. The V gene is TRBV2, the J gene TRBJ2-2, with D unclear. V was trimmed by 6 bases and J by 0 bases, leaving 11 bases between them. In germline, CDR1 is SNHLY, CDR2 FYNNEI. This CDR3 contains 15 residues. CDR3 in DNA: TGTGCCAGCAGGAAACAGAGCACGAACACCGGGGAGCTGTTTTTT. Translated: CASRKQSTNTGELFF.

Only a few counts were recorded for this clonotype. The V gene is TRBV28, the J gene TRBJ2-7; TRBD2 aligns across 11 bases. With V trimmed by 5 bases and J by 3 bases, 6 bases remained unmatched. The CDR3 is 15 amino acids. Looked up from germline, CDR1 is MDHEN and CDR2 is SYDVKM. CDR3 amino acids: CASSATSGVIYEQYF. CDR3 nucleotides: TGTGCCAGCAGTGCGACTAGCGGGGTGATCTACGAGCAGTACTTC.

The CDR3 sequence is CASSPGTGSNIQYF. The CDR3 bases are TGTGCCAGCTCACCCGGGACAGGGAGCAACATTCAGTACTTC. The rearrangement links TRBV18 to TRBJ2-4, with 9 bases identical to TRBD1. The CDR3 loop spans 14 amino acids. Trimming removed 3 bases from V and 7 bases from J; junction bases left unmatched: 4. Germline V gene data show CDR1 as KGHSH and CDR2 as LQKENI. The full variable domain, rest sourced from reference TRBV18 and TRBJ2-4, is NAGVMQNPRHLVRRRGQEARLRCSPMKGHSHVYWYRQLPEEGLKFMVYLQKENIIDESGMPKERFSAEFPKEGPSILRIQQVVRGDSAAYFCASSPGTGSNIQYFGAGTRLSVL.